Shown below are 10 T cell receptor beta chains from a single sample sequenced in a study of CD8 T cells in ankylosing spondylitis. Each CDR3 protein gets one entry after TCRdb re-called the 5' RACE reads with MiXCR. The top ten hold 9% to 15% of the sample, which has 100,000 to 150,000 distinct CDR3 sequences, around 7% seen once. Sequencing was performed on blood, either unsorted or a sorted T cell fraction (not recorded which). These receptors were collected from a male donor with ankylosing spondylitis or in good health (not recorded which).

This clonotype came up many times. Here the CDR3 reads CASSIDRGYTF. The DNA of the CDR3 is TGTGCCAGCAGCATCGACCGAGGCTACACCTTC. The chain employs TRBV7-2 and TRBJ1-2, with D unclear. CDR1 and CDR2 (germline): SGHTA, FQGNSA. Trimming removed 5 bases at V and 8 bases at J, with 9 bases between. This CDR3 region has 11 residues.

This clonotype was recorded at least ten times. This chain uses TRBV20-1 with TRBJ2-7; no reliable D call. This CDR3 is built from 14 residues. Per germline, CDR1 DFQATT and CDR2 SNEGSKA (reference sequence). Trimming left V 3 bases short and J 0 bases short, with 12 bases between. The CDR3 loop is CSASALESSYEQYF. CDR3 DNA sequence: TGCAGTGCTAGTGCACTGGAGAGCTCCTACGAGCAGTACTTC.

There are many counts of this clonotype. The CDR3 DNA sequence: TGCGCCAGCAGCTTTAGACAGGGGGCTTACGAGCAGTACTTC. This encodes CASSFRQGAYEQYF. The V and J genes are TRBV5-1 and TRBJ2-7, with 10 nucleotides matching TRBD1. Germline CDR1 and CDR2: SGHRS and YFSETQ. The ends lost 2 bases at V and 4 bases at J; junction bases unmatched: 3. CDR3 size: 14 residues.

The chain recombines TRBV20-1 with TRBJ1-2; D possibly corresponds to TRBD1 (6 bases). Germline loops: CDR1 DFQATT, CDR2 SNEGSKA (reference sequence). This CDR3 spans 15 amino acids. The V gene lost 2 bases and the J gene lost 3 bases, with 16 bases spanning the gap. Written as DNA, the CDR3 is TGCAGTGCTAGAAGGGGCAGGACAGAGGACTATGGCTACACCTTC. Encoded protein: CSARRGRTEDYGYTF.

This clonotype was recorded at least ten times. This chain connects TRBV6-2 or TRBV6-3 to TRBJ2-1; 12 bases agree with TRBD1. J lost 7 bases, V lost 3 bases, and 4 bases had no gene match. Germline V gives CDR1 MNHEY, CDR2 SVGEGT. This CDR3 has 15 residues. The CDR3 spells CASSYGTGGENEQFF. CDR3 DNA: TGTGCCAGCAGTTATGGGACAGGGGGCGAGAATGAGCAGTTCTTC.

This clonotype was observed many times. The CDR3 is CASSQAGSTDTQYF. The CDR3 nucleotides are TGCGCCAGCAGCCAAGCGGGATCCACAGATACGCAGTATTTT. The rearrangement links TRBV4-1 to TRBJ2-3, with D possibly matching TRBD2 (5 bases). The CDR3 covers 14 residues. Germline assignment: CDR1 MGHRA and CDR2 YSYEKL. The V and J ends lost 1 base and 2 bases respectively, with 7 bases between them.

In its sample, this clonotype was seen many times. The chain employs TRBV29-1 and TRBJ2-1; tentatively, D is TRBD1 or TRBD2 (5 bases each). The V gene's germline CDR1 is SQVTM and CDR2 ANQGSEA. The CDR3 loop spans 12 amino acids. Between the trimmed V and J ends, which lost 8 bases and 5 bases, there was a span of 13 bases. CDR3 amino acids: CSSRDGDNEQFF. The CDR3 DNA reads TGCAGCAGCCGGGACGGAGACAATGAGCAGTTCTTC.

In its sample, this clonotype was seen many times. The gene calls are TRBV12-3 or TRBV12-4 and TRBJ2-3, with D unresolved. The CDR3 spans 11 residues. V lost 3 bases to trimming and J lost 6 bases, with 4 bases between them. The CDR3, as DNA: TGTGCCAGCAGTTTGGATGATACGCAGTATTTT. Translating it yields CASSLDDTQYF.

This clonotype has a count of ten or more. The chain is built from TRBV5-4 and TRBJ2-1; 9 bases are shared with TRBD2. Germline V lookup: CDR1 SGHNT, CDR2 YYREEE (reference sequence). The CDR3 covers 16 residues. J was trimmed by 5 bases and V by 4 bases; bases with no gene match: 10. The CDR3 DNA sequence: TGTGCCAGCAGCCCCGGGGGGGCTAGCGGGGACAATGAGCAGTTCTTC. As protein: CASSPGGASGDNEQFF.

The chain links TRBV11-1 to TRBJ2-3; 7 positions match TRBD2. This CDR3 is 15 amino acids long. Losses at the gene ends were 3 bases for V and 0 bases for J; bases not matched to a gene: 3. CDR1 is SGHAT, CDR2 FQDESV, per germline (reference sequence). Here the CDR3 reads CASSLGSGSTDTQYF. As DNA, the CDR3 is TGTGCCAGCAGCTTGGGTAGCGGGAGCACAGATACGCAGTATTTT.